This record covers a single T cell receptor beta chain. Its target is unknown. This specimen belongs to a study of graft-versus-host responses after intestinal transplantation. Looking at the study overall: Recipients had multivisceral, liver-intestinal, or isolated intestinal transplants. Tacrolimus plus steroids were given to all recipients for roughly three years, preceded by anti-thymocyte globulin induction.

General observations from the study: Peak GvH clone levels in circulation were associated with early post-transplant HvG declines.

This CDR3 is 15 amino acids long. CDR1 and CDR2 from the germline V gene are WNHNN and SYGVQD (reference sequence). V dropped 4 bases and J dropped 7 bases, with 20 bases sitting between them. Method: immunoSEQ multiplex PCR; TCRdb's copy keeps in-frame clones and lacks some. Among tens of thousands of clones listed, over 90% were seen once. Sequencing was performed on unstimulated CD4+ T cells sorted from spleen or lymph node cells, taken before transplant. The chain employs TRBV10-1 and TRBJ2-7; D not resolved. This sequence originates from a human donor who was the organ donor for an intestinal transplant. The CDR3 here is CASSVQEMTPPEQYF. The CDR3 DNA reads as TGCGCCAGCAGTGTCCAAGAGATGACCCCGCCTGAGCAGTACTTC.